The next 5 T cell receptor beta chains were all read from a single sample in a study of T cell repertoires in cytomegalovirus infection. TCRdb processed the reads anew with MiXCR; each CDR3 protein has one entry. The table lists 630,000 or so distinct CDR3 sequences, 20% to 25% of them singletons. The specimen sequenced was CD8+ T cells from PBMCs. The receptors here all came from a human donor in good health (CMV status not recorded). Some clones in this sample may be carry-over from other donors' samples.

Comment on this clonotype: A much bigger clone sits one base away, suggesting this may be a read error. This chain joins TRBV7-2 and TRBJ2-3; either TRBD1 or TRBD2 may fit D (5 bases each). Germline V lookup: CDR1 SGHTA, CDR2 FQGNSA. The CDR3 is 15 residues long. In DNA, the CDR3 is TGTGCCAACAGCCTAGGGACGTTTAGCACAGATACGCAGTATTTT. Its translation is CANSLGTFSTDTQYF. Combining the CDR3 with reference TRBV7-2 and TRBJ2-3 gives the whole variable domain GAGVSQSPSNKVTEKGKDVELRCDPISGHTALYWYRQSLGQGLEFLIYFQGNSAPDKSGLPSDRFSAERTGGSVSTLTIQRTQQEDSAVYLCANSLGTFSTDTQYFGPGTRLTVL.

V is TRBV19 and J is TRBJ2-6; D tentatively fits TRBD1 or TRBD2 (5 bases each). The V and J ends lost 5 bases and 2 bases respectively, with 19 bases between them. The CDR3 length is 18 residues. The V gene's germline CDR1 is LNHDA and CDR2 SQIVND (reference sequence). CDR3 in amino acids: CASSPRVYEGPGANVLTF. The CDR3 DNA sequence: TGTGCCAGTAGTCCCCGTGTGTATGAGGGGCCTGGGGCCAACGTCCTGACTTTC.

The chain uses TRBV27 and TRBJ2-7; 12 bases match TRBD2. This CDR3 is built from 15 residues. Germline CDR1 MNHEY, CDR2 SMNVEV (reference sequence). The V gene end was trimmed by 6 bases and the J gene end by 2 bases; junction bases not matched to a gene: 5. The CDR3 sequence: CASRGLAGPTYEQYF. The DNA of the CDR3 is TGTGCCAGCAGGGGACTAGCGGGCCCGACCTACGAGCAGTACTTC.

Ten or more counts support this clonotype. The chain links TRBV28 to TRBJ2-5, with TRBD1 matching over 8 bases. The CDR3 spans 13 residues. Unmatched junction bases numbered 5, after V lost 6 bases and J lost 5 bases. Germline V gives CDR1 MDHEN, CDR2 SYDVKM. The CDR3 spells CASRQGVMETQYF. The CDR3 region has the DNA TGTGCCAGCAGACAGGGGGTCATGGAGACCCAGTACTTC.

V is TRBV7-9 and J is TRBJ2-5, with D tentatively TRBD2 (6 bases). The CDR3 totals 15 residues. Looked up from germline, CDR1 is SEHNR and CDR2 is FQNEAQ (reference sequence). Trimming removed 4 bases from V and 5 bases from J, with 17 bases in between. The CDR3 loop reads CASSSGTSTEETQYF. In DNA form, the CDR3 reads TGTGCCAGCAGCTCCGGGACTTCAACGGAGGAGACCCAGTACTTC.